The 13 T cell receptor beta chains in this list originate from one sample, sequenced in a study of blood T cell repertoires in COVID-19. Some clones are missing from TCRdb's copy, which holds only in-frame ones; the method was immunoSEQ multiplex PCR. This sample has roughly 120,000 clones, with approximately 79% found just once. The sequencing input was peripheral blood. These TCRs come from a man in his fifties or sixties with acute or convalescent COVID-19.

The chain employs TRBV12-3 or TRBV12-4 and TRBJ1-6, with D uncertain. The V end was cut by 5 bases, the J end by 6 bases, with 5 bases between. The CDR3 extends over 12 amino acids. The DNA of the CDR3 is TGTGCCAGCAGTCCGGGTAATTCACCCCTCCACTTT. This codes for CASSPGNSPLHF.

The CDR3 is CASSSRDRGRETQYF. In nucleotides, the CDR3 is TGTGCCAGCAGCTCCCGGGACAGGGGGAGGGAGACCCAGTACTTC. The chain employs TRBV7-9 and TRBJ2-5; 11 nucleotides line up with TRBD1. The germline gives CDR1 SEHNR, CDR2 FQNEAQ (reference sequence). V shed 4 bases and J 5 bases; nucleotides not matched to a gene: 6. The length of the CDR3 is 15 residues.

The chain has TRBV5-6 and TRBJ2-1; D is possibly TRBD1 (5 bases). V was trimmed by 0 bases and J by 3 bases, leaving 10 bases between them. Germline V gene sequence: CDR1 SGHDT, CDR2 YYEEEE. The CDR3 sequence is 15 residues long. This chain's CDR3 is CASSLVGQDYNEQFF. Written as DNA, the CDR3 is TGTGCCAGCAGCTTGGTGGGGCAGGACTACAATGAGCAGTTCTTC.

V gene TRBV5-1 combines with J gene TRBJ1-1; D possibly corresponds to TRBD1 (6 bases). The CDR3 has 15 amino acids. CDR1 SGHRS and CDR2 YFSETQ come from the germline V gene. Between the trimmed V and J ends, which lost 0 bases and 1 base, there was a span of 10 bases. The CDR3 DNA reads as TGCGCCAGCAGCTTGGAGGGGGGGACGAACACTGAAGCTTTCTTT. Protein: CASSLEGGTNTEAFF.

The DNA for the CDR3 is TGTGCCAGTCAAGCAGGGAACAATAACTATGGCTACACCTTC. It encodes CASQAGNNNYGYTF. The chain has TRBV14 and TRBJ1-2, with D perhaps matching TRBD1 (5 bases). The CDR3 contains 14 residues. Trimming took 9 bases from V and 1 from J, leaving 15 bases between them. Germline assignment: CDR1 SGHDN and CDR2 FVKESK.

CDR3 loop: CASSLAQADEQFF. CDR3 nucleotide sequence: TGTGCCAGCAGCTTAGCCCAAGCGGATGAGCAGTTCTTC. This chain links TRBV11-3 with TRBJ2-1; TRBD2 might be the D (5 bases). Trimming took off 1 base at V and 8 bases at J, with 9 bases between the two ends. The germline CDR1 and CDR2 sequences are SGHNT and YENEEA. This CDR3 has 13 amino acids.

This chain joins TRBV19 and TRBJ1-5, with D hard to call. The germline V gene encodes CDR1 LNHDA and CDR2 SQIVND (reference sequence). V was cut by 3 bases and J by 0 bases, with 9 bases left in between. The CDR3 runs 15 residues. CDR3 residues: CASSILQYSNQPQHF. For the CDR3, the DNA is TGTGCCAGTAGTATCCTCCAGTATAGCAATCAGCCCCAGCATTTT.

The rearrangement joins TRBV5-4 to TRBJ2-7; 11 nucleotides agree with TRBD2. From germline, CDR1 is SGHNT and CDR2 YYREEE (reference sequence). The J segment lost 0 bases and the V segment lost 5 bases, leaving 4 bases of the junction unmatched. CDR3 length equals 15 residues. CDR3 nucleotide sequence: TGTGCCAGCAGTCGGGGGACTAGCGGCTCCTACGAGCAGTACTTC. Translation: CASSRGTSGSYEQYF. The full variable domain, completed using reference TRBV5-4 and TRBJ2-7, is ETGVTQSPTHLIKTRGQQVTLRCSSQSGHNTVSWYQQALGQGPQFIFQYYREEENGRGNFPPRFSGLQFPNYSSELNVNALELDDSALYLCASSRGTSGSYEQYFGPGTRLTVT.

This clone was picked up one time. This sequence joins TRBV7-9 and TRBJ2-5; D possibly corresponds to TRBD2 (6 bases). The V and J ends lost 5 bases and 4 bases respectively, with 14 bases between them. The CDR3 runs 14 residues. The V gene's germline CDR1 is SEHNR and CDR2 FQNEAQ (reference sequence). DNA of the CDR3: TGTGCCAGCAGCCCCCGGGAAGCGGGAGAGACCCAGTACTTC. This sequence encodes CASSPREAGETQYF.

This chain uses TRBV28 with TRBJ1-3; unclear D gene. Germline CDR1 is MDHEN and CDR2 is SYDVKM. V shed 5 bases and J shed 4 bases, with 15 bases lying between them. CDR3 size: 15 residues. The CDR3 coding sequence is TGTGCCAGCAGTGCGGGCCCCCCGAGGGGAAACACCATATATTTT. As protein: CASSAGPPRGNTIYF.

CDR3 sequence reads: CASSSNRGALGGYTF. CDR3 sequence (DNA): TGTGCCAGCAGCTCAAACAGGGGGGCCCTAGGGGGCTACACCTTC. The J gene is TRBJ1-2, the V gene TRBV7-9, with 8 bases that match TRBD1. Trimming removed 4 bases from V and 8 bases from J; junction bases left unmatched: 12. Germline assignment: CDR1 SEHNR and CDR2 FQNEAQ (reference sequence). The CDR3 covers 15 residues.

The rearrangement uses TRBV7-9 and TRBJ2-7, with D possibly TRBD1 on 6 matching bases. Germline V gene sequence: CDR1 SEHNR, CDR2 FQNEAQ (reference sequence). Trimming cost V 4 bases and J 2 bases, with 6 bases left between them. The CDR3 sequence is 12 residues long. Written as DNA, the CDR3 is TGTGCCAGCAGCTGGACAGCCTACGAGCAGTACTTC. Translating it yields CASSWTAYEQYF.

V and J are TRBV5-1 and TRBJ2-7; 8 nucleotides match TRBD2. The V segment lost 4 bases and the J segment 3 bases; nucleotides outside the gene matches: 6. This CDR3 has 14 amino acids. Looked up from germline, CDR1 is SGHRS and CDR2 is YFSETQ. The CDR3 region is CASSPGRALYEQYF. CDR3 coding DNA: TGCGCCAGCAGCCCCGGGAGGGCCCTCTACGAGCAGTACTTC. Full variable domain (rest looked up from reference TRBV5-1 and TRBJ2-7): KAGVTQTPRYLIKTRGQQVTLSCSPISGHRSVSWYQQTPGQGLQFLFEYFSETQRNKGNFPGRFSGRQFSNSRSEMNVSTLELGDSALYLCASSPGRALYEQYFGPGTRLTVT.